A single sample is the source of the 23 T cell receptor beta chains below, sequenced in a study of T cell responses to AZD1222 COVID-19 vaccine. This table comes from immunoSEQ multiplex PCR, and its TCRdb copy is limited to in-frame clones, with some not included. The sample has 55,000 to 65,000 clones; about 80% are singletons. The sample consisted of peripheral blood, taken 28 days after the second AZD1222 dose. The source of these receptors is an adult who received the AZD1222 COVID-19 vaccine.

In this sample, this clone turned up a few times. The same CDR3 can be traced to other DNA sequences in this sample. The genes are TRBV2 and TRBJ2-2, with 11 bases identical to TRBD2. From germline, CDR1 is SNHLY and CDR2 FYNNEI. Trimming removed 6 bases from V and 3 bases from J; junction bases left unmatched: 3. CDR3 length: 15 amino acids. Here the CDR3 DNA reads TGTGCCAGCAGCGCACTAGCGGGGGACACCGGGGAGCTGTTTTTT. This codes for CASSALAGDTGELFF.

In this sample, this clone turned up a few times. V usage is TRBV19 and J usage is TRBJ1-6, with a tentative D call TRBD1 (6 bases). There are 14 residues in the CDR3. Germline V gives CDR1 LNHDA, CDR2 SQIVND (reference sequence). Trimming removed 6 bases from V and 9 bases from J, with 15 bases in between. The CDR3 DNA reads TGTGCCAGTAGCCCCACAGGGACCGGTTCACCCCTCCACTTT. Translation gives CASSPTGTGSPLHF.

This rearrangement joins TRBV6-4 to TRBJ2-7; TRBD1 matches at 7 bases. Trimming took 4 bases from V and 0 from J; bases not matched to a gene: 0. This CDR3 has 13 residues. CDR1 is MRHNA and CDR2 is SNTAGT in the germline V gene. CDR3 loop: CASSAGGSYEQYF. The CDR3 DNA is TGTGCCAGCAGTGCAGGGGGCTCCTACGAGCAGTACTTC.

The CDR3 DNA reads as TGTGCCAGCAGGTCCGGAGTTAGCACAGATACGCAGTATTTT. It encodes CASRSGVSTDTQYF. The genes are TRBV6-5 and TRBJ2-3; the D is unclear. Germline-derived CDR1 and CDR2 are MNHEY and SVGAGI. This CDR3 comprises 14 residues. Trimming removed 6 bases from V and 0 bases from J, with 10 bases in between.

The CDR3 sequence is CASSGRQGPGELFF. DNA of the CDR3: TGTGCCAGTAGTGGGAGACAGGGTCCCGGGGAGCTGTTTTTT. The chain is built from TRBV19 and TRBJ2-2, with 7 bases lining up with TRBD1. The CDR3 has 14 residues. Germline V lookup: CDR1 LNHDA, CDR2 SQIVND (reference sequence). With V trimmed by 5 bases and J by 6 bases, 6 bases remained unmatched.

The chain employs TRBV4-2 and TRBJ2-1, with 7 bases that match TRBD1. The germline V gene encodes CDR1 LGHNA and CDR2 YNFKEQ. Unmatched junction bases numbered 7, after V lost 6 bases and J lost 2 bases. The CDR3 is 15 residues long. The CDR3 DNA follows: TGTGCCAGCAGTCGGGACAGAGGGACCTACAATGAGCAGTTCTTC. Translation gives CASSRDRGTYNEQFF.

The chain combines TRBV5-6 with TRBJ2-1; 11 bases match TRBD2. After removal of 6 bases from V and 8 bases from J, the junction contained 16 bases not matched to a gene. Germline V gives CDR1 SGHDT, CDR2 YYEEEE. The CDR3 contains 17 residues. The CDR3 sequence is CASIRRLAGGPNHEQFF. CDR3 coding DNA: TGTGCCAGCATCAGAAGGTTAGCGGGGGGGCCAAACCATGAGCAGTTCTTC.

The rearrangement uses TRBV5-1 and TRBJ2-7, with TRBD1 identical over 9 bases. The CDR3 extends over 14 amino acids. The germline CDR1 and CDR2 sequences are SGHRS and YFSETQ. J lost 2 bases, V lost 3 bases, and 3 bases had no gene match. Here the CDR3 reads CASSWGQGTYEQYF. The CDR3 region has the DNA TGCGCCAGCAGCTGGGGACAGGGTACCTACGAGCAGTACTTC.

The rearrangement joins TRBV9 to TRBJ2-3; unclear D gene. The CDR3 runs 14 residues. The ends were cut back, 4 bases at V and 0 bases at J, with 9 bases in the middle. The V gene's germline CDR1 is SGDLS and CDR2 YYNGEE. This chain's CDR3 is CASSRSESTDTQYF. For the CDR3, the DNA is TGTGCCAGCAGCCGGAGCGAGAGCACAGATACGCAGTATTTT. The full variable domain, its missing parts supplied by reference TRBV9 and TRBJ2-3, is DSGVTQTPKHLITATGQRVTLRCSPRSGDLSVYWYQQSLDQGLQFLIQYYNGEERAKGNILERFSAQQFPDLHSELNLSSLELGDSALYFCASSRSESTDTQYFGPGTRLTVL.

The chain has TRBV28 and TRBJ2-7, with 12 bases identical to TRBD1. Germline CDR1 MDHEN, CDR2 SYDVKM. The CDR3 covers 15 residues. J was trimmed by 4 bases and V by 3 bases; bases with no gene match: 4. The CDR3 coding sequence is TGTGCCAGCAGTTTGGGACAGGGGGCTTGGTACGAGCAGTACTTC. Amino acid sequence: CASSLGQGAWYEQYF.

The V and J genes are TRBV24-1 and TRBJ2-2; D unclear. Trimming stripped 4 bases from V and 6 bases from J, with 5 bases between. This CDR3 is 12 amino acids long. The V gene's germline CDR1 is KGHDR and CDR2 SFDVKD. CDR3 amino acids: CATSEAAGELFF. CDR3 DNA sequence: TGTGCCACCAGTGAGGCGGCCGGGGAGCTGTTTTTT.

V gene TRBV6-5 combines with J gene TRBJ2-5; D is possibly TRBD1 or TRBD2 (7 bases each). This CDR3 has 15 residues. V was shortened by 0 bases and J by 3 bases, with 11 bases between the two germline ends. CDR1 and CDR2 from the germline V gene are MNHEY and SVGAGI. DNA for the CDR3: TGTGCCAGCAGTTACTCGGCAGGGGGGGAAGAGACCCAGTACTTC. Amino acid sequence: CASSYSAGGEETQYF.

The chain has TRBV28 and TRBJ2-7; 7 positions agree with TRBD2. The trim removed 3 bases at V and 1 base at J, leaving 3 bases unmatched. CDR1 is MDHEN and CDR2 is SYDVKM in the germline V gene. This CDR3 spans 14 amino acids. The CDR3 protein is CASSFGLGSYEQYF. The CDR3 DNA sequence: TGTGCCAGCAGTTTTGGACTAGGTTCCTACGAGCAGTACTTC.

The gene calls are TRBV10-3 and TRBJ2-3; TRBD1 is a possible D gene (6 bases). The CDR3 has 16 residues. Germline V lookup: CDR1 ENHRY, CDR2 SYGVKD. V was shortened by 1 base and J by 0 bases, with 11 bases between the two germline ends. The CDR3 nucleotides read TGTGCCATCAGTGAGTACAGGGACCCCAGCACAGATACGCAGTATTTT. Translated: CAISEYRDPSTDTQYF.

CDR3 nucleotides: TGTGCCAGTACCTGGACAGGGATTACCTATAATTCACCCCTCCACTTT. It translates to CASTWTGITYNSPLHF. The chain recombines TRBV19 with TRBJ1-6, with 8 bases that match TRBD1. This CDR3 spans 16 amino acids. J was trimmed by 2 bases and V by 7 bases; bases with no gene match: 7. Germline V gene data show CDR1 as LNHDA and CDR2 as SQIVND (reference sequence). The whole variable domain, remainder taken from reference TRBV19 and TRBJ1-6, is DGGITQSPKYLFRKEGQNVTLSCEQNLNHDAMYWYRQDPGQGLRLIYYSQIVNDFQKGDIAEGYSVSREKKESFPLTVTSAQKNPTAFYLCASTWTGITYNSPLHFGNGTRLTVT.

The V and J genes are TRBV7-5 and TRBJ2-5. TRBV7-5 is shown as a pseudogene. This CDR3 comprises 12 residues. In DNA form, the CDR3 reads TGTGCCAGAACGAACACCACCAAGGCCCAGTACTTC. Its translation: CARTNTTKAQYF.

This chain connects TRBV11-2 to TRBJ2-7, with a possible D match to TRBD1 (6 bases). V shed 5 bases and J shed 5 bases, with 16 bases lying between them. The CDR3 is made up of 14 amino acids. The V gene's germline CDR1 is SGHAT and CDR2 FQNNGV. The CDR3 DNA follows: TGTGCCAGCAGCGAAAACAGGGTTTTCGACGAGCAGTACTTC. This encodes CASSENRVFDEQYF.

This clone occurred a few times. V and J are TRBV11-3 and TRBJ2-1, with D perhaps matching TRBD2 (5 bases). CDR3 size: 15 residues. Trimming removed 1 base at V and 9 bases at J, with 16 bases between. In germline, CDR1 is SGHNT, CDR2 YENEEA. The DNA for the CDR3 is TGTGCCAGCAGCTTAGTACGTAGCGAGAGAGGTGAGCAGTTCTTC. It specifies CASSLVRSERGEQFF.

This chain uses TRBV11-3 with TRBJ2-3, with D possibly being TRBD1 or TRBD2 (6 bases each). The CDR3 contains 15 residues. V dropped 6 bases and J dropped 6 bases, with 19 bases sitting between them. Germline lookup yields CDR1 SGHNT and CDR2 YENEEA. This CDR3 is CASSQAGRGADTQYF. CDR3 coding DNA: TGTGCCAGCAGTCAAGCGGGCAGGGGTGCGGATACGCAGTATTTT.

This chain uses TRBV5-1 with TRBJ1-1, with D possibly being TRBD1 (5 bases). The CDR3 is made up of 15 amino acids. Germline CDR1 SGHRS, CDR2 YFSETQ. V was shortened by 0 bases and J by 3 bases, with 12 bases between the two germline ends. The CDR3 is CASSLGIVGDTEAFF. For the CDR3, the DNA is TGCGCCAGCAGCTTGGGGATTGTGGGGGACACTGAAGCTTTCTTT. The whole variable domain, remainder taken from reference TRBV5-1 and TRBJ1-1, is KAGVTQTPRYLIKTRGQQVTLSCSPISGHRSVSWYQQTPGQGLQFLFEYFSETQRNKGNFPGRFSGRQFSNSRSEMNVSTLELGDSALYLCASSLGIVGDTEAFFGQGTRLTVV.

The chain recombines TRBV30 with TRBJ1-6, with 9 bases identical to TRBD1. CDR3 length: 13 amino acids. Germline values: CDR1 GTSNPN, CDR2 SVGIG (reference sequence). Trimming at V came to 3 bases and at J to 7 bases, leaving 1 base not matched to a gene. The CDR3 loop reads CAWSGQGNSPLHF. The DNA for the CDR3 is TGTGCCTGGAGCGGACAGGGGAATTCACCCCTCCACTTT.

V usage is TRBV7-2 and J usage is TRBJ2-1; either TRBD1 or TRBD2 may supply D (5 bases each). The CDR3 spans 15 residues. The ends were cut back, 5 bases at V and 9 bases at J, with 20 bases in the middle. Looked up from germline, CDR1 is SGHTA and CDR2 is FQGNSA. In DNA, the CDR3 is TGTGCCAGCAGCCGCGAACGAGGGCGTCAGGGTGAGCAGTTCTTC. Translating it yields CASSRERGRQGEQFF.

CDR3: CASSLGTSIGSPLHF. DNA for the CDR3: TGTGCCAGCAGCTTAGGGACCTCCATAGGTTCACCCCTCCACTTT. The chain employs TRBV7-6 and TRBJ1-6, with D unresolved. Trimming removed 1 base at V and 9 bases at J, with 13 bases between. Germline CDR1 is SGHVS and CDR2 is FNYEAQ. The CDR3 consists of 15 residues.